Below are 24 T cell receptor beta chains sequenced from a single sample in a study of cytomegalovirus exposure and HLA in healthy donors. This table comes from immunoSEQ multiplex PCR, and its TCRdb copy is limited to in-frame clones, with some not included. The sample records under 95,000 clones, approximately 95% being singletons. Sample: PBMCs. The receptor set was obtained from a woman between 18 and 30 years old in good health and CMV-seronegative.

This clone has only one observation. The rearrangement links TRBV6-5 to TRBJ1-6, with 9 nucleotides matching TRBD1. The CDR3 consists of 12 residues. CDR1 and CDR2 (germline): MNHEY, SVGAGI. V shed 6 bases, J shed 16 bases, and the junction held 7 bases outside the gene matches. The CDR3 reads CASRTDRGPLHF. The CDR3 region has the DNA TGTGCCAGCAGAACGGACAGGGGCCCTCTCCACTTT.

V and J are TRBV7-9 and TRBJ1-1, with 7 positions matching TRBD1. The junction had 7 bases not matched to a gene; V was cut back by 5 bases and J by 1 base. From germline, CDR1 is SEHNR and CDR2 FQNEAQ (reference sequence). CDR3 length: 15 amino acids. This CDR3 is CASSPTTGKNTEAFF. DNA of the CDR3: TGTGCCAGCAGCCCTACGACAGGGAAGAACACTGAAGCTTTCTTT. The entire variable domain, with the rest obtained from reference TRBV7-9 and TRBJ1-1, is as follows: DTGVSQNPRHKITKRGQNVTFRCDPISEHNRLYWYRQTLGQGPEFLTYFQNEAQLEKSRLLSDRFSAERPKGSFSTLEIQRTEQGDSAMYLCASSPTTGKNTEAFFGQGTRLTVV.

The chain recombines TRBV4-2 with TRBJ2-5; weak D call: TRBD1 (5 bases). CDR1 is LGHNA, CDR2 YNFKEQ, per germline. This CDR3 contains 14 residues. Trimming cost V 1 base and J 5 bases, with 11 bases left between them. The DNA for the CDR3 is TGTGCCAGCAGCCAAGGGGGCGACGCGGAGACCCAGTACTTC. This translates into CASSQGGDAETQYF.

This rearrangement joins TRBV2 to TRBJ1-2, with TRBD1 identical over 8 bases. The CDR3 runs to 15 residues. Germline CDR1 is SNHLY and CDR2 is FYNNEI. Trimming removed 7 bases from V and 0 bases from J; junction bases left unmatched: 7. CDR3 in amino acids: CASTWTGLANYGYTF. In DNA, the CDR3 is TGTGCCAGCACCTGGACAGGGCTAGCTAACTATGGCTACACCTTC.

The rearrangement joins TRBV28 to TRBJ2-7; D is undetermined. Deletions cut 1 base from V and 4 bases from J, with 5 bases between. From germline, CDR1 is MDHEN and CDR2 SYDVKM. The CDR3 runs 12 residues. The CDR3 is CASSLLLYEQYF. The CDR3 nucleotides are TGTGCCAGCAGTTTATTACTATACGAGCAGTACTTC.

The CDR3 sequence is CASSPTGEGLQTGELFF. The CDR3 DNA reads as TGTGCCAGCAGCCCCACCGGGGAGGGACTCCAGACCGGGGAGCTGTTTTTT. V and J are TRBV6-4 and TRBJ2-2; 7 nucleotides match TRBD2. This CDR3 has 17 residues. With V trimmed by 6 bases and J by 5 bases, 15 bases remained unmatched. Per germline, CDR1 MRHNA and CDR2 SNTAGT.

J is TRBJ2-7 and V is TRBV2, with a possible D match to TRBD2 (5 bases). Germline CDR1 SNHLY, CDR2 FYNNEI. The length of the CDR3 is 16 residues. Trimming took 3 bases from V and 3 from J, leaving 18 bases between them. CDR3 protein: CASSDLGLADHYEQYF. CDR3 nucleotides: TGTGCCAGCAGTGATTTAGGTCTAGCAGATCACTACGAGCAGTACTTC.

The V gene is TRBV6-4, the J gene TRBJ1-6; 7 bases map to TRBD1. The J segment lost 8 bases and the V segment lost 4 bases, leaving 8 bases of the junction unmatched. From germline, CDR1 is MRHNA and CDR2 SNTAGT. The CDR3 spans 15 residues. CDR3 nucleotide sequence: TGTGCCAGCAGTGTCCGGGACAGCGGCGATTCACCCCTCCACTTT. The encoded protein is CASSVRDSGDSPLHF.

The rearrangement joins TRBV28 to TRBJ2-1; 10 bases agree with TRBD2. Germline trimming cut 6 bases from V and 6 bases from J; bases unmatched to any gene: 11. The CDR3 runs to 16 residues. Germline CDR1 is MDHEN and CDR2 is SYDVKM. CDR3 residues: CASSLPLAGVFNEQFF. In DNA, the CDR3 is TGTGCCAGCAGCCTCCCCCTAGCGGGAGTCTTCAATGAGCAGTTCTTC.

This chain joins TRBV30 and TRBJ2-5; the match to TRBD2 covers 7 bases. This CDR3 spans 14 amino acids. The V segment lost 0 bases and the J segment 4 bases; nucleotides outside the gene matches: 5. Germline lookup yields CDR1 GTSNPN and CDR2 SVGIG (reference sequence). The DNA of the CDR3 is TGTGCCTGGAGTGTACGCCCGGGAGGAGAGACCCAGTACTTC. Translating gives CAWSVRPGGETQYF. Drawing the rest from reference TRBV30 and TRBJ2-5, the complete variable domain is SQTIHQWPATLVQPVGSPLSLECTVEGTSNPNLYWYRQAAGRGLQLLFYSVGIGQISSEVPQNLSASRPQDRQFILSSKKLLLSDSGFYLCAWSVRPGGETQYFGPGTRLLVL.

The chain combines TRBV7-6 with TRBJ1-1; no definite D call. CDR1 is SGHVS, CDR2 FNYEAQ, per germline. V was trimmed by 4 bases and J by 7 bases, leaving 13 bases between them. This CDR3 region has 13 residues. The CDR3 DNA follows: TGTGCCAGCAGCTCCGGCCCGGCGGGTGAAGCTTTCTTT. This encodes CASSSGPAGEAFF.

The chain carries TRBV6-1 and TRBJ2-7, with D possibly TRBD2 on 6 matching bases. This CDR3 has 14 amino acids. With 3 bases removed from V and 6 bases from J, the gap between germline ends came to 15 bases. The germline V gene has CDR1 MNHNS and CDR2 SASEGT. The CDR3 reads CASSDWRGTREQYF. DNA of the CDR3: TGTGCCAGCAGTGATTGGAGGGGAACGCGCGAGCAGTACTTC.

V usage is TRBV30 and J usage is TRBJ2-7; 7 positions match TRBD2. V shed 5 bases and J 1 base; nucleotides not matched to a gene: 5. From germline, CDR1 is GTSNPN and CDR2 SVGIG (reference sequence). CDR3 length: 13 amino acids. CDR3 nucleotide sequence: TGTGCCTGGTCGCTAGCGGAATCCTACGAGCAGTACTTC. This codes for CAWSLAESYEQYF.

The chain employs TRBV21-1 and TRBJ2-7; no check of the table's D call, TRBD1, against the DNA was made. TRBV21-1 constitutes a pseudogene. The CDR3 has 16 residues. CDR3 DNA: TGTGCCAGCAGCAAAGCCAGGACAGGGCTAACCTACGAGCAGTACTTC. The encoded protein is CASSKARTGLTYEQYF.

The J gene is TRBJ2-7, the V gene TRBV7-9; 7 nucleotides align to TRBD1. V lost 9 bases to trimming and J lost 8 bases; unmatched junction nucleotides: 16. The CDR3 has 14 residues. The V gene's germline CDR1 is SEHNR and CDR2 FQNEAQ (reference sequence). CDR3 DNA sequence: TGTGCCAGTTTGACCGGGACAGACTCTACGAAGCAGTACTTC. Translated: CASLTGTDSTKQYF.

The genes are TRBV2 and TRBJ2-7, with TRBD1 matching over 10 bases. With V trimmed by 5 bases and J by 6 bases, 13 bases remained unmatched. Looked up from germline, CDR1 is SNHLY and CDR2 is FYNNEI. The CDR3 length is 16 residues. As DNA, the CDR3 is TGTGCCAGCAGTCACTCGGACAGGGGGGACCCACCCGAGCAGTACTTC. This codes for CASSHSDRGDPPEQYF. Full variable domain (outside the CDR3, taken from reference TRBV2 and TRBJ2-7): EPEVTQTPSHQVTQMGQEVILRCVPISNHLYFYWYRQILGQKVEFLVSFYNNEISEKSEIFDDQFSVERPDGSNFTLKIRSTKLEDSAMYFCASSHSDRGDPPEQYFGPGTRLTVT.

The rearrangement links TRBV6-5 to TRBJ1-1, with a tentative D call TRBD1 (5 bases). V shed 1 base and J shed 4 bases, with 7 bases lying between them. The CDR3 loop spans 13 amino acids. From germline, CDR1 is MNHEY and CDR2 SVGAGI. As DNA, the CDR3 is TGTGCCAGCAGTTACTACGGGGGCACTGAAGCTTTCTTT. Translating it yields CASSYYGGTEAFF.

Of note for this clone: The same CDR3 arises from other DNA sequences in this sample as well. V gene TRBV4-3 combines with J gene TRBJ2-7; a possible D gene is TRBD2 (6 bases). This CDR3 has 13 residues. Germline V lookup: CDR1 LGHNA, CDR2 YSLEER. Trimming shortened V by 0 bases and J by 7 bases, and 10 bases separated the two germline ends. CDR3 region: CASSQEGGNEQYF. The DNA of the CDR3 is TGCGCCAGCAGCCAAGAGGGAGGTAATGAGCAGTACTTC.

The V and J genes are TRBV11-3 and TRBJ2-7; 7 nucleotides line up with TRBD1. CDR1 is SGHNT and CDR2 is YENEEA in the germline V gene. There are 15 residues in the CDR3. V lost 1 base to trimming and J lost 3 bases; unmatched junction nucleotides: 6. CDR3 in amino acids: CASSLGGQSNYEQYF. CDR3 in DNA: TGTGCCAGCAGCTTAGGGGGACAGAGCAACTACGAGCAGTACTTC.

The chain is built from TRBV27 and TRBJ1-4; D may be TRBD1 (5 bases). The V gene lost 6 bases and the J gene lost 7 bases, with 24 bases spanning the gap. This CDR3 has 17 amino acids. Germline V gene data show CDR1 as MNHEY and CDR2 as SMNVEV (reference sequence). The CDR3 reads CASSQIGVRRSPEKLFF. The CDR3 region has the DNA TGTGCCAGCAGCCAAATAGGGGTTCGCCGGAGCCCTGAAAAACTGTTTTTT.

This clone was picked up many times. Other DNA sequences in this sample translate to the same CDR3. This chain links TRBV5-1 with TRBJ2-7, with 12 nucleotides matching TRBD2. Per the germline V gene, CDR1 is SGHRS and CDR2 is YFSETQ. This CDR3 contains 14 residues. The J segment lost 4 bases and the V segment lost 2 bases, leaving 1 base of the junction unmatched. The CDR3 spells CASSFGLAGYEQYF. In DNA form, the CDR3 reads TGCGCCAGCAGCTTCGGACTAGCGGGATACGAGCAGTACTTC.

The genes are TRBV29-1 and TRBJ1-3; no firm D call. Germline V lookup: CDR1 SQVTM, CDR2 ANQGSEA. The CDR3 totals 11 residues. The CDR3 sequence is CTGSSGNTIYF. The CDR3 DNA is TGCACCGGGAGCTCTGGAAACACCATATATTTT. Full variable domain (missing parts from reference TRBV29-1 and TRBJ1-3): SAVISQKPSRDICQRGTSLTIQCQVDSQVTMMFWYRQQPGQSLTLIATANQGSEATYESGFVIDKFPISRPNLTFSTLTVSNMSPEDSSIYLCTGSSGNTIYFGEGSWLTVV.

This clone appeared once. V and J are TRBV6-6 and TRBJ2-2; 11 nucleotides match TRBD1. Germline lookup yields CDR1 MNHNY and CDR2 SVGAGI (reference sequence). Trimming took 0 bases from V and 5 from J; bases not matched to a gene: 2. The CDR3 runs 16 residues. As DNA, the CDR3 is TGTGCCAGCAGTTACTCCGGACAGGGGGCTACCGGGGAGCTGTTTTTT. It translates to CASSYSGQGATGELFF.

CDR3 DNA sequence: TGTGCCAGCAGTGAAACGAAGTTCGGGACAGCCATTGATGGCTACACCTTC. Amino acids: CASSETKFGTAIDGYTF. The rearrangement joins TRBV2 to TRBJ1-2, with TRBD1 matching 7 bases. V lost 2 bases to trimming and J lost 6 bases; unmatched junction nucleotides: 15. CDR3 length: 17 residues. Germline assignment: CDR1 SNHLY and CDR2 FYNNEI.